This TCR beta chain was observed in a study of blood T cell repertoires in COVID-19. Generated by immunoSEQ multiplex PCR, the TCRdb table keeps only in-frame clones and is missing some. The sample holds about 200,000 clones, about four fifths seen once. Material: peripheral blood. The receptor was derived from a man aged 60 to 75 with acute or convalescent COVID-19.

CDR3 in amino acids: CASSRTRGQETQYF. CDR3 nucleotides: TGTGCCAGCAGTCGGACCCGCGGGCAAGAGACCCAGTACTTC. J is TRBJ2-5 and V is TRBV7-9, with TRBD2 as a possible D gene (5 bases). Trimming shortened V by 6 bases and J by 2 bases, and 13 bases separated the two germline ends. Germline-derived CDR1 and CDR2 are SEHNR and FQNEAQ (reference sequence). This CDR3 has 14 residues.